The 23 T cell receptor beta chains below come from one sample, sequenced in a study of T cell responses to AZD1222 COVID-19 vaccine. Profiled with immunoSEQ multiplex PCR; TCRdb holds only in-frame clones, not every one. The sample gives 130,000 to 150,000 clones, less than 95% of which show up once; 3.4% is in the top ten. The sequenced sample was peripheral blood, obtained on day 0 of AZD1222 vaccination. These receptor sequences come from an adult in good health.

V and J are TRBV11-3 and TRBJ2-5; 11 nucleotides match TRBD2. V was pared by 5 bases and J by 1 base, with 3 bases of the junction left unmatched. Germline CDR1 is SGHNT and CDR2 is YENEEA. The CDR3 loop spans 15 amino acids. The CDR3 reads CASSPGLAVQETQYF. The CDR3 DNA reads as TGTGCCAGCAGCCCGGGACTAGCGGTCCAAGAGACCCAGTACTTC.

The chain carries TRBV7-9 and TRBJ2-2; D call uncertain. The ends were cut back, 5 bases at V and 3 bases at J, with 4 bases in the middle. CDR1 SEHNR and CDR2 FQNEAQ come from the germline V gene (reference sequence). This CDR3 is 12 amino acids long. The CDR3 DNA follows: TGTGCCAGCAGCCGCGACACCGGGGAGCTGTTTTTT. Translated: CASSRDTGELFF.

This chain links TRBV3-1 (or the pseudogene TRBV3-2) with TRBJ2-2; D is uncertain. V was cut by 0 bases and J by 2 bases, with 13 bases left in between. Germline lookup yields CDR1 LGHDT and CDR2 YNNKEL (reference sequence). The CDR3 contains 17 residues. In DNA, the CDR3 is TGTGCCAGCAGCCAAGATACTCCGATAGCAAACACCGGGGAGCTGTTTTTT. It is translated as CASSQDTPIANTGELFF.

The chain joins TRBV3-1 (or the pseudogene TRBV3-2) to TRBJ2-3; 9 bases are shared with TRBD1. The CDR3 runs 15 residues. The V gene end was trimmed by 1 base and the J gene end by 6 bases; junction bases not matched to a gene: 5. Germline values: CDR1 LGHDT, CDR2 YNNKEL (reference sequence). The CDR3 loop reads CASSQGGTGWDTQYF. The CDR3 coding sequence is TGTGCCAGCAGCCAAGGGGGGACAGGGTGGGATACGCAGTATTTT.

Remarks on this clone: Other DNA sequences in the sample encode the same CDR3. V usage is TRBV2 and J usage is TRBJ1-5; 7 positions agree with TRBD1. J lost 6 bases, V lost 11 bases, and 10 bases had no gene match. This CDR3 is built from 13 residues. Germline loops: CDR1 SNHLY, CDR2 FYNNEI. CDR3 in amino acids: CASSGQGGQPQHF. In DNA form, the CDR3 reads TGTGCCTCATCCGGCCAGGGGGGTCAGCCCCAGCATTTT.

CDR3 sequence: CASSPEGPPGNQPQHF. The CDR3 coding sequence is TGCGCCAGCAGCCCGGAGGGCCCCCCAGGCAATCAGCCCCAGCATTTT. This chain connects TRBV5-1 to TRBJ1-5; D unclear. CDR1 and CDR2 from the germline V gene are SGHRS and YFSETQ. The CDR3 covers 16 residues. V was shortened by 4 bases and J by 2 bases, with 16 bases between the two germline ends.

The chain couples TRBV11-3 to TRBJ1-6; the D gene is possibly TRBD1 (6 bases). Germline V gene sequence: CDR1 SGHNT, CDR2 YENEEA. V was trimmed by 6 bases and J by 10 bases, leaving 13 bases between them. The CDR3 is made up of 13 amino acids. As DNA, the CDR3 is TGTGCCAGCAGATCGACAGGAGGGTCACCCCTCCACTTT. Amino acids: CASRSTGGSPLHF. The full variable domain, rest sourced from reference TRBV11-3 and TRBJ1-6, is EAGVVQSPRYKIIEKKQPVAFWCNPISGHNTLYWYLQNLGQGPELLIRYENEEAVDDSQLPKDRFSAERLKGVDSTLKIQPAELGDSAVYLCASRSTGGSPLHFGNGTRLTVT.

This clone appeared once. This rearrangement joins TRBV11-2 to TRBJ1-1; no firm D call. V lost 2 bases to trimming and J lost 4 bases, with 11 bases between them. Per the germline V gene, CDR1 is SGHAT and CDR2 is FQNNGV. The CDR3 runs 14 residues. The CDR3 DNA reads TGTGCCAGCAGCTTAAATTTAGGGTCCACTGAAGCTTTCTTT. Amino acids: CASSLNLGSTEAFF.

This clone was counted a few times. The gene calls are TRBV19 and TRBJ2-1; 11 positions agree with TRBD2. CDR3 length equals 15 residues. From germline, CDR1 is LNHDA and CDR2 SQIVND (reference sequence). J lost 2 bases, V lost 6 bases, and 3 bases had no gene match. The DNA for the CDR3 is TGTGCCAGTAGCCCGACTAGCGGGGCCTACAATGAGCAGTTCTTC. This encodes CASSPTSGAYNEQFF.

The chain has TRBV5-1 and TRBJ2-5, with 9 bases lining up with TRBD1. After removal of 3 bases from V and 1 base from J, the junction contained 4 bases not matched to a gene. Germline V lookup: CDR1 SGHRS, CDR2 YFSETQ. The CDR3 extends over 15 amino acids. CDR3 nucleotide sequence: TGCGCCAGCAGCTCGGGACAGGGAAGCCAAGAGACCCAGTACTTC. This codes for CASSSGQGSQETQYF.

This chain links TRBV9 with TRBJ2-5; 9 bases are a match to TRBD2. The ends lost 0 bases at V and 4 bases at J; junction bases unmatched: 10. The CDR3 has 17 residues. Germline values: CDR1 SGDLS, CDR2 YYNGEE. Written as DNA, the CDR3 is TGTGCCAGCAGCGTAGCTATACTAGCGGGCTCGGGAGAGACCCAGTACTTC. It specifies CASSVAILAGSGETQYF.

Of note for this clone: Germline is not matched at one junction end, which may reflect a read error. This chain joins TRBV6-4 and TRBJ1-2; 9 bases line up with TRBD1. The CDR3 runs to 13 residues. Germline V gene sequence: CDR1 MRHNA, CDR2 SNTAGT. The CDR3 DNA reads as TGTGCCAGCAGTGCCCACCAAGGACAGGGGCAAGACTTC. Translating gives CASSAHQGQGQDF.

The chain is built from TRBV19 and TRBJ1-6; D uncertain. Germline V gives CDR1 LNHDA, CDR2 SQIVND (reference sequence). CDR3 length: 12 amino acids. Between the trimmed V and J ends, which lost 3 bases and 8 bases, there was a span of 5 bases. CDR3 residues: CASSIGDSPLHF. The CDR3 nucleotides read TGTGCCAGTAGTATCGGGGATTCACCCCTCCACTTT.

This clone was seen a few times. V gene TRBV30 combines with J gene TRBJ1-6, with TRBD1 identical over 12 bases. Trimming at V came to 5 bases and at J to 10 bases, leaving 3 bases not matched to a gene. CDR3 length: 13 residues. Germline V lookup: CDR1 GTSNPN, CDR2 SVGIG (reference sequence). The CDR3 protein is CAWSGTGGSPLHF. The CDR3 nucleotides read TGTGCCTGGTCGGGGACAGGGGGCTCACCCCTCCACTTT. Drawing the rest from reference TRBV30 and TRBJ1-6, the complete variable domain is SQTIHQWPATLVQPVGSPLSLECTVEGTSNPNLYWYRQAAGRGLQLLFYSVGIGQISSEVPQNLSASRPQDRQFILSSKKLLLSDSGFYLCAWSGTGGSPLHFGNGTRLTVT.

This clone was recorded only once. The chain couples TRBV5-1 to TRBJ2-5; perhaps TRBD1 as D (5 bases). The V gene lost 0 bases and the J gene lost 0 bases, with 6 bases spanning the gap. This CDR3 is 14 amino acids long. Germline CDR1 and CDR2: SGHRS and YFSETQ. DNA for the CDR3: TGCGCCAGCAGCTTGGGACAGAACCAAGAGACCCAGTACTTC. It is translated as CASSLGQNQETQYF. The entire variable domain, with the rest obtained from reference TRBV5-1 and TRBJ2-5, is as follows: KAGVTQTPRYLIKTRGQQVTLSCSPISGHRSVSWYQQTPGQGLQFLFEYFSETQRNKGNFPGRFSGRQFSNSRSEMNVSTLELGDSALYLCASSLGQNQETQYFGPGTRLLVL.

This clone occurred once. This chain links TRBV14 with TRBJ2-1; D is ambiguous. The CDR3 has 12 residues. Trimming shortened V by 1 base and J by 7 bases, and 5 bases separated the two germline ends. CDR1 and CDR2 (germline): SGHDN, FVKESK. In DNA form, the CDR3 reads TGTGCCAGCAGCCAAGTGAGTAATGAGCAGTTCTTC. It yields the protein CASSQVSNEQFF.

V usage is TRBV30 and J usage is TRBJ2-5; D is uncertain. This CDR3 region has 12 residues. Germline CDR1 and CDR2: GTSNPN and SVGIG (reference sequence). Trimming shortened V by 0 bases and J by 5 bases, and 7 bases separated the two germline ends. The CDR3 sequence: CAWSVLAETQYF. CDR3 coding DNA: TGTGCCTGGAGTGTACTCGCTGAGACCCAGTACTTC.

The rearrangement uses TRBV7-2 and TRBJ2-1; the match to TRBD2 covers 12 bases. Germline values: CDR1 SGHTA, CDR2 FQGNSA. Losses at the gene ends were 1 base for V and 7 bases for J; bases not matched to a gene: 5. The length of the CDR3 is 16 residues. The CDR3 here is CASSLGLAGGLNEQFF. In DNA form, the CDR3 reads TGTGCCAGCAGCTTAGGCCTAGCGGGAGGGTTAAATGAGCAGTTCTTC.

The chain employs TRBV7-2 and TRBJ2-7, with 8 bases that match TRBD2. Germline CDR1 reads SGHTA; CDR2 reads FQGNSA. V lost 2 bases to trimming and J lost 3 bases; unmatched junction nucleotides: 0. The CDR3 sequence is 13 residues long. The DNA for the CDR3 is TGTGCCAGCAGCTTAAGCGGGGGCTACGAGCAGTACTTC. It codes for CASSLSGGYEQYF.

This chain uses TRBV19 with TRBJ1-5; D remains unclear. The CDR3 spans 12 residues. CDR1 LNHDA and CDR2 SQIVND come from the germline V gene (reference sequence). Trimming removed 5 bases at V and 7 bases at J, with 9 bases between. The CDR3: CASSVGIQPQHF. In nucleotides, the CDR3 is TGTGCCAGTAGTGTAGGAATACAGCCCCAGCATTTT.

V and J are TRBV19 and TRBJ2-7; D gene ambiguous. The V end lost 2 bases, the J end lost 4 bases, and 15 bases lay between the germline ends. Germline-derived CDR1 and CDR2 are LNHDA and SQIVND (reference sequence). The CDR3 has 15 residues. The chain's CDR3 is CASSISPRLIYEQYF. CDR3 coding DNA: TGTGCCAGTAGTATAAGTCCGAGACTGATTTACGAGCAGTACTTC.

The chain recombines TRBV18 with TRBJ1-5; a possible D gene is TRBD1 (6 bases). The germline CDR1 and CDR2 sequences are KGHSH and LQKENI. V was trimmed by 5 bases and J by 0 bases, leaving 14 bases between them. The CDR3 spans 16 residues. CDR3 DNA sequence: TGTGCCAGCTCAACGATGGACAGAAATAGCAATCAGCCCCAGCATTTT. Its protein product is CASSTMDRNSNQPQHF.

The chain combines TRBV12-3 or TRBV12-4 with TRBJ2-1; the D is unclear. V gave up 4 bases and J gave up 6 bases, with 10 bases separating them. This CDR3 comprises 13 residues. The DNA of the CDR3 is TGTGCCAGCAGTTCGCGCATGTTCAATGAGCAGTTCTTC. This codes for CASSSRMFNEQFF.